Below, 8 T cell receptor beta chains from the same sample are listed, as sequenced in a study of shared clonotypes between healthy human individuals. Libraries were prepared by immunoSEQ multiplex PCR; TCRdb keeps only in-frame clonotypes and omits some of them. The sample has about 360,000 clones, more than 60% seen once. The sample was memory CD4+ T cells sorted from blood. Subset denoted: CD45RA-negative fraction. The source of these receptors is a man younger than 40 in good health.

V usage is TRBV27 and J usage is TRBJ1-4; 10 bases align to TRBD1. Trimming took 5 bases from V and 8 from J; bases not matched to a gene: 5. This CDR3 has 14 residues. Germline assignment: CDR1 MNHEY and CDR2 SMNVEV (reference sequence). Here the CDR3 reads CASSRQTGGEKLFF. Written as DNA, the CDR3 is TGTGCCAGCAGTCGTCAGACAGGGGGCGAAAAACTGTTTTTT.

The chain combines TRBV10-3 with TRBJ1-4; D remains unclear. Trimming stripped 0 bases from V and 5 bases from J, with 10 bases between. Germline CDR1 and CDR2: ENHRY and SYGVKD. CDR3 length: 15 residues. The CDR3 region has the DNA TGTGCCATCAGTGAGTCGTACGCTAGAAATGAAAAACTGTTTTTT. Translated: CAISESYARNEKLFF.

As concerns this clone: The sample contains more than one DNA sequence encoding this CDR3. J is TRBJ2-7 and V is TRBV7-2; D uncertain. Trimming took off 2 bases at V and 4 bases at J, with 9 bases between the two ends. Germline CDR1 SGHTA, CDR2 FQGNSA. This CDR3 is 13 amino acids long. The CDR3 region is CASSLRPEYEQYF. CDR3 coding DNA: TGTGCCAGCAGCTTAAGGCCCGAATACGAGCAGTACTTC.

The chain carries TRBV6-5 and TRBJ1-5; D unresolved. The V and J ends lost 0 bases and 7 bases respectively, with 7 bases between them. This CDR3 comprises 13 residues. CDR1 is MNHEY and CDR2 is SVGAGI in the germline V gene. The CDR3 DNA follows: TGTGCCAGCAGTTACTCCTCAGACCAGCCCCAGCATTTT. Residues: CASSYSSDQPQHF.

The genes are TRBV7-2 and TRBJ2-7; 13 nucleotides agree with TRBD2. J was trimmed by 3 bases and V by 3 bases; bases with no gene match: 2. The CDR3 is 15 residues long. CDR1 and CDR2 from the germline V gene are SGHTA and FQGNSA. The chain's CDR3 is CASSLGLAGYYEQYF. The CDR3 bases are TGTGCCAGCAGCTTGGGACTAGCGGGGTACTACGAGCAGTACTTC.

The rearrangement uses TRBV5-5 and TRBJ2-7; possible D gene TRBD2, 6 bases. Germline assignment: CDR1 SGHKS and CDR2 YYEKEE (reference sequence). V was shortened by 4 bases and J by 1 base, with 15 bases between the two germline ends. The CDR3 runs 15 residues. The CDR3 sequence is CASSQRRAGSYEQYF. The CDR3 region has the DNA TGTGCCAGCAGCCAAAGGAGGGCTGGATCCTACGAGCAGTACTTC.

This rearrangement joins TRBV6-5 to TRBJ2-3, with 9 bases aligning to TRBD2. The V and J ends lost 2 bases and 2 bases, in that order; junction bases with no gene match: 5. Germline CDR1 MNHEY, CDR2 SVGAGI. The CDR3 has 16 amino acids. The DNA of the CDR3 is TGTGCCAGCAGTTACGGGCGCGGGAGGGCCACAGATACGCAGTATTTT. It translates to CASSYGRGRATDTQYF.

V is TRBV6-5 and J is TRBJ1-2; no clear D. CDR3 length: 12 amino acids. V was shortened by 6 bases and J by 7 bases, with 12 bases between the two germline ends. Germline V CDR1 and CDR2: MNHEY, SVGAGI. The CDR3 here is CASSQTGSGYTF. The CDR3 coding sequence is TGTGCCAGCAGCCAGACGGGTTCTGGCTACACCTTC.